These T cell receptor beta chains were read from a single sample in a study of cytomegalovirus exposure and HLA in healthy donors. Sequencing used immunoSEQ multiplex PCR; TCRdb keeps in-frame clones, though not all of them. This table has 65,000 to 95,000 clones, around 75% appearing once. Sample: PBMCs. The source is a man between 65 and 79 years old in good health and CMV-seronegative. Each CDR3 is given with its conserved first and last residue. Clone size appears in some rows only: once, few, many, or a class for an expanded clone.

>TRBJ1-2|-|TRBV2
CASSPEGTANYGYTF
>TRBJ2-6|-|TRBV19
CASTGTGANVLTF
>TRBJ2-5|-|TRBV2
CASRVGLAGAGQETQYF
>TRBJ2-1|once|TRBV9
CASSVPSGGDNEQFF
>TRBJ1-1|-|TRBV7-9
CASSSQGAGTEAFF
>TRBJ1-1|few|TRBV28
CAIEQGSYTEAFF
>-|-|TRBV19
CASRKDRFSYEQYF
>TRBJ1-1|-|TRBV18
CASSQSLPSEGKEAFF
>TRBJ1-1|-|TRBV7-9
CSSRVATGGTEAFF
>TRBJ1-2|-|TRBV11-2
CASSLQGTDGYTF
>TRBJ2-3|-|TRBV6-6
CASTKLGGSTDTQYF
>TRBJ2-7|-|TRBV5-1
CASQPTAGDGEQYF
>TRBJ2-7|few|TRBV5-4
CASTTLGTKTYEQYF
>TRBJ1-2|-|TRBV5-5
CASSPRGSNYGYTF
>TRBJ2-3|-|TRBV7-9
CASTLRASGTDTQYF
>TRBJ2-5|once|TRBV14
CASRRDYQETQYF
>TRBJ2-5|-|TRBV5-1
CASSLAGAEHQETQYF
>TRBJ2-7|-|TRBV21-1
CASYRDRVRFYEQYF
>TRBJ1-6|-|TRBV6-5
CASSLKQGGRNSPLHF
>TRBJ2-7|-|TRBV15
CATSRGGQGLTYEQYF
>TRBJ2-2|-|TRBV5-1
CASSNQTTGLNTGELFF
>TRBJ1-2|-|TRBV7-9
CASSLPGDYGYTF
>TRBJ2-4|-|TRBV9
CASSVGQGNIQYF
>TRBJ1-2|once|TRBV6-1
CASRDILSPLYGYTF
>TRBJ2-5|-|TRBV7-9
CASSISSFRVIWETQYF
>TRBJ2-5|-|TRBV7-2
CASSLGLAGAETQYF
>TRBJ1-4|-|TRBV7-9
CASSLEASGGEKLFF
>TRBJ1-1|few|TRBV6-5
CASSSPLQGADTEAFF
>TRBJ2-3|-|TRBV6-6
CASNRDSTDTQYF
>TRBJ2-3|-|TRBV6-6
CASRTSGEPTDTQYF
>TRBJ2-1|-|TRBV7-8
CASSPSRGFSGRNEQFF
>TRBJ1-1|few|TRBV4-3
CASSLTPSNTEAFF
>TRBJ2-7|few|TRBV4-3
CASSQQFSGEYEQYF
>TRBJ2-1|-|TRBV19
CASSIGEYNEQFF
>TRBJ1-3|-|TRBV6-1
CASSEARGYSGNTIYF
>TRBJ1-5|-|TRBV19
CASQTGTGRDQPQHF
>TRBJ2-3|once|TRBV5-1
CASSFSGEGTATQYF
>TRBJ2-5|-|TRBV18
CASSPTRQGGETQYF
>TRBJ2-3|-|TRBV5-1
CASRRSVRGTDTQYF
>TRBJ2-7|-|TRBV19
CASRLGGRGSYEQYF
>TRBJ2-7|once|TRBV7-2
CASSSRTSGYKQYF
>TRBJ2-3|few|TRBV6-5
CASNLGTGDTDTQYF
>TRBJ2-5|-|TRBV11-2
CASSRDRKETQYF
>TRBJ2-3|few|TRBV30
CAWSISGRGTDTQYF
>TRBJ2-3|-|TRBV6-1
CASSARHPTSTDTQYF
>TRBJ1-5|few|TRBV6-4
CASSDSARPNQPQHF
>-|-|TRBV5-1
CASSLETGSAEQYF
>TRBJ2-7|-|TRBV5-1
CASSGQGGSYEQYF
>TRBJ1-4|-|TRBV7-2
CASSLNTGEEKLFF
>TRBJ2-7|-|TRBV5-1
CASSLGPFEGIEQYF
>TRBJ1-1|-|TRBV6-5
CASSSGQGALGGAFF
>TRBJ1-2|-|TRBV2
CASSETGDYGYTF